This T cell receptor (beta chain) was identified during a study of response to subunit inactivated influenza vaccine. Study-level points and caveats: Authors suggested seasonal influenza vaccinations each recruit few new T cells.

This CDR3 region has 11 residues. The germline gives CDR1 DFQATT, CDR2 SNEGSKA (reference sequence). V was pared by 3 bases and J by 8 bases, with 10 bases between. Using its own MiXCR run on the RT-PCR reads, TCRdb lists one record per CDR3 protein. Among roughly 650,000 distinct CDR3 sequences, approximately 14% were seen once, and the ten largest hold 9.5% to 13%. This clonotype was seen many times. What it binds is unknown. The sequences come from PBMCs from blood, collected less than 13 days after vaccination. This rearrangement joins TRBV20-1 to TRBJ1-2; no firm D call. The clonotype was recovered from a man aged 50 to 59 who received an inactivated influenza vaccine. The CDR3 region has the DNA TGCAGTGCTAGGGAGAGTGTAGGCTACACCTTC. Translating gives CSARESVGYTF.